This T cell receptor beta chain stems from a study of blood T cell repertoires in COVID-19. Background on the study: The United States, Italy and Spain were the sources of the acute and convalescent COVID-19 samples.

In the source study's methods: Reference gene primer amplification yielded estimated nucleated cell counts. The table came from immunoSEQ multiplex PCR; TCRdb's copy has only in-frame clones and leaves some out. The D gene and trimming were derived from the DNA, and the V and J assignments and clone size from that table. The repertoire has approximately 50,000 clones, roughly four fifths of them found once; the top ten carry about 30%. The sample comprised peripheral blood. This receptor was identified in a man aged 60-69 years with COVID-19, enrolled during active disease.

CDR3 sequence (DNA): TGTGCCAGCAGCCCTATGTCCCCTAGCGGGAGCTACGAGCAGTACTTC. It translates to CASSPMSPSGSYEQYF. The V gene is TRBV7-2, the J gene TRBJ2-7, with TRBD2 identical over 10 bases. This CDR3 is built from 16 residues. Germline values: CDR1 SGHTA, CDR2 FQGNSA. Trimming cost V 5 bases and J 3 bases; bases outside gene matches: 10.